This T cell receptor (beta chain) is drawn from a study of technical replicates of blood from a few donors. Using immunoSEQ multiplex PCR, the repertoire was profiled, and TCRdb retains in-frame clones only, with some absent. The sample shows around 70,000 clones, less than 98% of them seen only once. The germline gives CDR1 SGHTA, CDR2 FQGNSA. Deletions cut 1 base from V and 5 bases from J, with 2 bases between. This CDR3 is built from 11 residues. The source of this sequence is a human donor in good health. The J gene is TRBJ1-2, the V gene TRBV7-2, with unresolved D. Sequencing used T cells isolated from PBMCs. The CDR3 sequence: CASSLVYGYTF. DNA of the CDR3: TGTGCCAGCAGCTTAGTATATGGCTACACCTTC.